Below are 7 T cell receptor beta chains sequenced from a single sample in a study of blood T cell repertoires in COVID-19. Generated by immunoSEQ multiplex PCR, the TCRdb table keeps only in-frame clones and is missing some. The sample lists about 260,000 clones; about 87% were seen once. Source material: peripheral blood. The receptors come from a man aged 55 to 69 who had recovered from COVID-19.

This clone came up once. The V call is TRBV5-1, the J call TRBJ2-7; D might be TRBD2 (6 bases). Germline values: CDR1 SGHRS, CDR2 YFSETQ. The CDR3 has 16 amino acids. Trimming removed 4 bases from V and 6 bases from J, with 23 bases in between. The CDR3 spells CASSPGLLVLKSEQYF. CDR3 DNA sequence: TGCGCCAGCAGCCCCGGACTACTAGTTCTTAAGTCCGAGCAGTACTTC.

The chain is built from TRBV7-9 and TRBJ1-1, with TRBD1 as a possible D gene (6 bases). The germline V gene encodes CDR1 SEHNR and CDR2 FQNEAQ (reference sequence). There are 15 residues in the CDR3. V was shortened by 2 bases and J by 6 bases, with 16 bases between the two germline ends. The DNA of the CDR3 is TGTGCCAGCAGCTTATGGACAGTAAGGAATGCTGAAGCTTTCTTT. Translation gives CASSLWTVRNAEAFF. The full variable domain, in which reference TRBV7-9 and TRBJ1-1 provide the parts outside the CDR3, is DTGVSQNPRHKITKRGQNVTFRCDPISEHNRLYWYRQTLGQGPEFLTYFQNEAQLEKSRLLSDRFSAERPKGSFSTLEIQRTEQGDSAMYLCASSLWTVRNAEAFFGQGTRLTVV.

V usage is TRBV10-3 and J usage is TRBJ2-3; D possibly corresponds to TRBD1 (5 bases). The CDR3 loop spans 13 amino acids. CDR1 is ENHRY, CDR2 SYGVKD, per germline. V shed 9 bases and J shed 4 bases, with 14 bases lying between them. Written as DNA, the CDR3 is TGTGCCATATCCTCTGGGGCCGCAGATACGCAGTATTTT. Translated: CAISSGAADTQYF.

The CDR3 bases are TGTGCCAGCAGCTTAAGTGGACAGGGGAATTCACCCCTCCACTTT. This encodes CASSLSGQGNSPLHF. The chain carries TRBV7-9 and TRBJ1-6; 9 bases are shared with TRBD1. CDR1 SEHNR and CDR2 FQNEAQ come from the germline V gene (reference sequence). The CDR3 runs to 15 residues. The V segment lost 2 bases and the J segment 7 bases; nucleotides outside the gene matches: 3.

The CDR3 spells CASSPRKTQNTEAFF. The CDR3 DNA follows: TGTGCCAGCTCACCACGAAAAACACAGAACACTGAAGCTTTCTTT. The rearrangement joins TRBV18 to TRBJ1-1; D is undetermined. Trimming took off 1 base at V and 1 base at J, with 10 bases between the two ends. CDR1 KGHSH and CDR2 LQKENI come from the germline V gene. The CDR3 is 15 amino acids.

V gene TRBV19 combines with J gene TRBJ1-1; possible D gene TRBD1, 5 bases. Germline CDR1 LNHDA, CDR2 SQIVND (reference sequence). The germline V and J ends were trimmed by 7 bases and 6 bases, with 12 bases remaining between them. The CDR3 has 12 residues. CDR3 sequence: CASTPGGSEAFF. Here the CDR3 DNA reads TGTGCCAGTACCCCGGGGGGTTCTGAAGCTTTCTTT.

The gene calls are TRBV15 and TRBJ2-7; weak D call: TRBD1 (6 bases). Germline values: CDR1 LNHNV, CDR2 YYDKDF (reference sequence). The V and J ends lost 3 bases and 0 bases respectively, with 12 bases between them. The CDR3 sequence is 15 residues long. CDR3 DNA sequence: TGTGCCACCAGCAGGGACGACAGGTTCTCCTACGAGCAGTACTTC. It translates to CATSRDDRFSYEQYF.